What follows are 32 T cell receptor beta chains derived from one specimen sequenced in a study of cytomegalovirus exposure and HLA in healthy donors. PCR used 60 Vbeta primers and 13 Jbeta primers. Repertoires were generated with immunoSEQ multiplex PCR, while TCRdb's copy carries only in-frame clones and drops some. The sample includes roughly 150,000 clones, approximately 86% seen only once; the top ten take 6.6%. Sequenced material: PBMCs. These receptors were collected from a woman between 50 and 59 years old in good health and CMV-seropositive.

The gene calls are TRBV11-2 and TRBJ1-4; D remains unclear. Germline V gene sequence: CDR1 SGHAT, CDR2 FQNNGV. The CDR3 runs 14 residues. The V end was cut by 8 bases, the J end by 5 bases, with 15 bases between. CDR3 loop: CASSITGWNEKLFF. CDR3 in DNA: TGTGCCAGCTCAATAACGGGGTGGAATGAAAAACTGTTTTTT.

The CDR3 spells CASSSPGFYEQYF. The CDR3 DNA sequence: TGTGCCAGCAGTTCACCGGGATTTTACGAGCAGTACTTC. This sequence joins TRBV27 and TRBJ2-7; D is perhaps TRBD2 (5 bases). Trimming left V 4 bases short and J 4 bases short, with 11 bases between. The CDR3 length is 13 residues. The germline CDR1 and CDR2 sequences are MNHEY and SMNVEV (reference sequence).

This clone appeared once. V gene TRBV30 combines with J gene TRBJ2-7; 10 bases are a match to TRBD2. The CDR3 covers 14 residues. Per the germline V gene, CDR1 is GTSNPN and CDR2 is SVGIG (reference sequence). The J segment lost 6 bases and the V segment lost 4 bases, leaving 9 bases of the junction unmatched. The CDR3 nucleotides read TGTGCCTGGACCGAGAGCGGGGGGGCCCTCGAGCAGTACTTC. As protein: CAWTESGGALEQYF.

The CDR3 protein is CASSEGGRTYEQYF. The CDR3 nucleotides are TGTGCCAGCAGTGAGGGCGGGCGAACCTACGAGCAGTACTTC. V usage is TRBV2 and J usage is TRBJ2-7; D possibly corresponds to TRBD2 (5 bases). Trimming shortened V by 3 bases and J by 2 bases, and 11 bases separated the two germline ends. Germline values: CDR1 SNHLY, CDR2 FYNNEI. The length of the CDR3 is 14 residues.

The gene calls are TRBV4-3 and TRBJ1-2; 10 nucleotides align to TRBD1. Losses at the gene ends were 0 bases for V and 6 bases for J; bases not matched to a gene: 7. The CDR3 is 16 residues long. In germline, CDR1 is LGHNA, CDR2 YSLEER. The CDR3 spells CASSQDRVTGGDGYTF. The CDR3 DNA reads as TGCGCCAGCAGCCAAGATCGTGTGACAGGGGGCGATGGCTACACCTTC.

The V and J genes are TRBV5-5 and TRBJ1-6; 9 bases are a match to TRBD1. Germline trimming cut 2 bases from V and 10 bases from J; bases unmatched to any gene: 7. The CDR3 is 15 residues long. CDR1 is SGHKS, CDR2 YYEKEE, per germline (reference sequence). The CDR3 DNA is TGTGCCAGCAGCTTCGGGGACAGGGCTGGATCACCCCTCCACTTT. The encoded protein is CASSFGDRAGSPLHF.

The chain carries TRBV29-1 and TRBJ2-1; D unclear. From germline, CDR1 is SQVTM and CDR2 ANQGSEA. V was cut by 8 bases and J by 3 bases, with 8 bases left in between. The CDR3 extends over 11 amino acids. The CDR3 coding sequence is TGCAGCATCCCCAGCTACAATGAGCAGTTCTTC. It yields the protein CSIPSYNEQFF.

The chain uses TRBV5-6 and TRBJ1-3; D perhaps matches TRBD1 (5 bases). The CDR3 has 15 amino acids. In germline, CDR1 is SGHDT, CDR2 YYEEEE. The V end was cut by 0 bases, the J end by 4 bases, with 11 bases between. CDR3: CASSLDRSEGNTIYF. The CDR3 coding sequence is TGTGCCAGCAGCTTGGACAGGAGTGAGGGAAACACCATATATTTT.

In nucleotides, the CDR3 is TGTGCCAGCAGACGACAGGGTTCCGGGAATTCACCCCTCCACTTT. Residues: CASRRQGSGNSPLHF. The chain has TRBV2 and TRBJ1-6, with 7 bases fitting TRBD1. Germline lookup yields CDR1 SNHLY and CDR2 FYNNEI. This CDR3 region has 15 residues. V shed 6 bases and J 7 bases; nucleotides not matched to a gene: 9.

The V call is TRBV2, the J call TRBJ1-2; 8 bases map to TRBD1. Germline lookup yields CDR1 SNHLY and CDR2 FYNNEI. V lost 8 bases to trimming and J lost 11 bases; unmatched junction nucleotides: 10. This CDR3 region has 12 residues. In nucleotides, the CDR3 is TGTGCCAGCCAAAAGACAGGGGTAGCGTACACCTTC. Protein sequence: CASQKTGVAYTF.

The chain carries TRBV7-8 and TRBJ1-2; D gene uncertain. CDR1 and CDR2 (germline): SGHVS, FQNEAQ. Trimming stripped 1 base from V and 7 bases from J, with 7 bases between. The CDR3 length is 12 residues. This chain's CDR3 is CASSLDSGGYTF. Written as DNA, the CDR3 is TGTGCCAGCAGCTTAGATAGTGGTGGCTACACCTTC. Together with reference TRBV7-8 and TRBJ1-2, the CDR3 gives the full variable domain: GAGVSQSPRYKVAKRGQDVALRCDPISGHVSLFWYQQALGQGPEFLTYFQNEAQLDKSGLPSDRFFAERPEGSVSTLKIQRTQQEDSAVYLCASSLDSGGYTFGSGTRLTVV.

The genes are TRBV18 and TRBJ1-4; weak D call: TRBD1 (5 bases). V lost 2 bases to trimming and J lost 6 bases, with 10 bases between them. CDR1 and CDR2 (germline): KGHSH, LQKENI. This CDR3 region has 14 residues. The CDR3 coding sequence is TGTGCCAGCTCACCAAGGAGGGGTGATGAAAAACTGTTTTTT. Its protein product is CASSPRRGDEKLFF.

The V call is TRBV7-8, the J call TRBJ2-5; 8 bases match TRBD2. CDR1 is SGHVS, CDR2 FQNEAQ, per germline. The ends lost 0 bases at V and 4 bases at J; junction bases unmatched: 10. The CDR3 runs 17 residues. The CDR3 DNA reads as TGTGCCAGCAGCTTAGCTTTGCGGGGGGCTGGGGGAGAGACCCAGTACTTC. Encoded protein: CASSLALRGAGGETQYF.

A few counts support this clone. The V call is TRBV5-5, the J call TRBJ2-1, with TRBD2 as a possible D gene (6 bases). Trimming pared 5 bases from V and 5 bases from J, leaving 17 bases between. The CDR3 sequence is 15 residues long. Germline V gives CDR1 SGHKS, CDR2 YYEKEE (reference sequence). The CDR3 DNA reads TGTGCCAGCAGTGGCCCGGGGGTTGCAAACAATGAGCAGTTCTTC. Amino acids: CASSGPGVANNEQFF.

The V call is TRBV2, the J call TRBJ1-3; 9 bases are shared with TRBD1. Trimming removed 1 base from V and 4 bases from J; junction bases left unmatched: 5. CDR3 length: 16 amino acids. Germline V gene sequence: CDR1 SNHLY, CDR2 FYNNEI. In DNA, the CDR3 is TGTGCCAGCAGTGAAGGCGGACAGGGGAGGGGAAACACCATATATTTT. Its protein is CASSEGGQGRGNTIYF.

As concerns this clone: At one end, the junction sequence differs from germline, possibly due to a read error. The chain recombines TRBV14 with TRBJ2-3, with D perhaps TRBD2 (5 bases). Germline CDR1 is SGHDN and CDR2 is FVKESK. This CDR3 region has 16 residues. CDR3 protein: CASSPLLGPSTDAQYF. The CDR3 nucleotides are TGTGCCAGCAGCCCCTTGCTCGGGCCTAGCACAGATGCGCAGTATTTT.

The V and J genes are TRBV29-1 and TRBJ1-1; TRBD1 is a possible D gene (6 bases). V was clipped by 4 bases and J by 1 base, with 16 bases between them. Germline V CDR1 and CDR2: SQVTM, ANQGSEA. The CDR3 contains 15 residues. The CDR3 loop reads CSVGYLQGANTEAFF. The CDR3 nucleotides are TGCAGCGTTGGCTACCTACAGGGAGCGAACACTGAAGCTTTCTTT.

There are a few counts of this clone. The chain uses TRBV6-1 and TRBJ1-2; D uncertain. Looked up from germline, CDR1 is MNHNS and CDR2 is SASEGT. V was trimmed by 7 bases and J by 4 bases, leaving 19 bases between them. The CDR3 is 15 amino acids. The CDR3 nucleotides are TGTGCCAGCATCCAAGATAGGAGACGGTCCTATGGCTACACCTTC. This sequence encodes CASIQDRRRSYGYTF.

This clone was recorded only once. Written as DNA, the CDR3 is TGTGCCAGCAGTCCGGGGGGATATGCCAAAAACATTCAGTACTTC. This gives the protein CASSPGGYAKNIQYF. The chain links TRBV27 to TRBJ2-4; 7 bases fit TRBD2. The CDR3 is 15 amino acids. Unmatched junction bases numbered 5, after V lost 5 bases and J lost 1 base. Per germline, CDR1 MNHEY and CDR2 SMNVEV (reference sequence).

The chain is built from TRBV7-9 and TRBJ1-1; TRBD1 might be the D (6 bases). Trimming removed 2 bases from V and 1 base from J, with 11 bases in between. The CDR3 sequence is 15 residues long. Germline assignment: CDR1 SEHNR and CDR2 FQNEAQ (reference sequence). As DNA, the CDR3 is TGTGCCAGCAGCTTAAAGGGGGTCGGGAACACTGAAGCTTTCTTT. Translation: CASSLKGVGNTEAFF.

This clone was found many times. CDR3 in DNA: TGTGCCAGCAGCTTGGAAGGGGGACATAAGAACACTGAAGCTTTCTTT. This gives the protein CASSLEGGHKNTEAFF. The V call is TRBV5-4, the J call TRBJ1-1; D might be TRBD1 (6 bases). Trimming took off 0 bases at V and 1 base at J, with 13 bases between the two ends. This CDR3 has 16 amino acids. Germline CDR1 is SGHNT and CDR2 is YYREEE (reference sequence).

This rearrangement joins TRBV9 to TRBJ2-3, with 7 bases lining up with TRBD2. CDR1 is SGDLS, CDR2 YYNGEE, per germline. J lost 0 bases, V lost 6 bases, and 4 bases had no gene match. This CDR3 is built from 14 residues. The CDR3 DNA follows: TGTGCCAGCACGCGCGGGGGTAGCACAGATACGCAGTATTTT. This codes for CASTRGGSTDTQYF. Complete variable domain (other parts from reference TRBV9 and TRBJ2-3): DSGVTQTPKHLITATGQRVTLRCSPRSGDLSVYWYQQSLDQGLQFLIQYYNGEERAKGNILERFSAQQFPDLHSELNLSSLELGDSALYFCASTRGGSTDTQYFGPGTRLTVL.

This clone was seen a handful of times. This chain uses TRBV7-2 with TRBJ2-7, with TRBD2 identical over 11 bases. The CDR3 length is 15 residues. Unmatched junction bases numbered 8, after V lost 5 bases and J lost 5 bases. CDR1 and CDR2 from the germline V gene are SGHTA and FQGNSA. The CDR3 protein is CASSNSGGAVDEQYF. The CDR3 DNA sequence: TGTGCCAGCAGCAATAGCGGGGGGGCGGTCGACGAGCAGTACTTC.

The chain employs TRBV29-1 and TRBJ2-7, with D possibly matching TRBD2 (6 bases). CDR1 and CDR2 (germline): SQVTM, ANQGSEA. V gave up 7 bases and J gave up 6 bases, with 16 bases separating them. This CDR3 is built from 12 residues. The CDR3 sequence: CSAGVIGREQYF. Written as DNA, the CDR3 is TGCAGCGCGGGGGTCATTGGGCGCGAGCAGTACTTC.

V gene TRBV5-4 combines with J gene TRBJ1-1; D not certain. Germline CDR1 SGHNT, CDR2 YYREEE (reference sequence). V lost 0 bases, J lost 4 bases, and 16 bases lay in between. The CDR3 covers 16 residues. CDR3 nucleotide sequence: TGTGCCAGCAGCTTGGAATTGGAGAGGCTCGGCACTGAAGCTTTCTTT. Its translation: CASSLELERLGTEAFF.

The chain recombines TRBV13 with TRBJ1-4; TRBD1 matches at 7 bases. The CDR3 consists of 16 residues. The germline V gene has CDR1 PRHDT and CDR2 FYEKMQ (reference sequence). The V gene end was trimmed by 5 bases and the J gene end by 8 bases; junction bases not matched to a gene: 14. The CDR3 is CASSRGHRTGWEKLFF. As DNA, the CDR3 is TGTGCCAGCAGCCGCGGGCACCGGACAGGTTGGGAAAAACTGTTTTTT. The complete variable domain, with remaining parts taken from reference TRBV13 and TRBJ1-4, reads AAGVIQSPRHLIKEKRETATLKCYPIPRHDTVYWYQQGPGQDPQFLISFYEKMQSDKGSIPDRFSAQQFSDYHSELNMSSLELGDSALYFCASSRGHRTGWEKLFFGSGTQLSVL.

The genes are TRBV30 and TRBJ1-2; TRBD1 aligns across 9 bases. Per germline, CDR1 GTSNPN and CDR2 SVGIG (reference sequence). The V gene end was trimmed by 4 bases and the J gene end by 1 base; junction bases not matched to a gene: 13. The CDR3 is made up of 17 amino acids. The CDR3 DNA sequence: TGTGCCTGGACTGGCTGGGGACAGGGTCACTATAACTATGGCTACACCTTC. Translating it yields CAWTGWGQGHYNYGYTF.

The V gene is TRBV5-6, the J gene TRBJ2-2; 7 nucleotides match TRBD2. With 1 base clipped from V and 7 bases from J, the junction kept 7 bases outside the gene matches. The length of the CDR3 is 15 residues. Germline V gives CDR1 SGHDT, CDR2 YYEEEE. In DNA, the CDR3 is TGTGCCAGCAGCTTGACAAGCGGGGAAATCGGGGAGCTGTTTTTT. Encoded protein: CASSLTSGEIGELFF.

The chain carries TRBV25-1 and TRBJ1-1; 9 bases fit TRBD1. This CDR3 region has 14 residues. V gave up 4 bases and J gave up 6 bases; unmatched junction bases: 6. The germline V gene encodes CDR1 MGHDK and CDR2 SYGVNS. CDR3 nucleotides: TGTGCCAGCAGTGGACAGGGGGGAGTGGCTGAAGCTTTCTTT. Its translation is CASSGQGGVAEAFF.

The rearrangement joins TRBV28 to TRBJ2-7; 9 bases map to TRBD1. Germline values: CDR1 MDHEN, CDR2 SYDVKM. There are 15 residues in the CDR3. V shed 7 bases, J shed 3 bases, and the junction held 10 bases outside the gene matches. The CDR3 loop reads CASTPLTGGLYEQYF. In DNA form, the CDR3 reads TGTGCCAGCACCCCTCTTACAGGGGGCCTCTACGAGCAGTACTTC.

V gene TRBV11-2 combines with J gene TRBJ2-6; TRBD1 matches at 7 bases. Per the germline V gene, CDR1 is SGHAT and CDR2 is FQNNGV. This CDR3 has 18 amino acids. The V gene end was trimmed by 7 bases and the J gene end by 0 bases; junction bases not matched to a gene: 12. This chain's CDR3 is CASNLRGTALSGANVLTF. CDR3 in DNA: TGTGCCAGCAACCTGCGAGGGACAGCTCTCTCTGGGGCCAACGTCCTGACTTTC.

The genes are TRBV19 and TRBJ2-1; 8 bases align to TRBD2. This CDR3 has 15 amino acids. Germline V gene data show CDR1 as LNHDA and CDR2 as SQIVND (reference sequence). V was clipped by 5 bases and J by 2 bases; unmatched bases: 5. The CDR3 bases are TGTGCCAGTAGTTTCGGGGGGGACGCCTACAATGAGCAGTTCTTC. It codes for CASSFGGDAYNEQFF. The full variable domain, its missing parts supplied by reference TRBV19 and TRBJ2-1, is DGGITQSPKYLFRKEGQNVTLSCEQNLNHDAMYWYRQDPGQGLRLIYYSQIVNDFQKGDIAEGYSVSREKKESFPLTVTSAQKNPTAFYLCASSFGGDAYNEQFFGPGTRLTVL.